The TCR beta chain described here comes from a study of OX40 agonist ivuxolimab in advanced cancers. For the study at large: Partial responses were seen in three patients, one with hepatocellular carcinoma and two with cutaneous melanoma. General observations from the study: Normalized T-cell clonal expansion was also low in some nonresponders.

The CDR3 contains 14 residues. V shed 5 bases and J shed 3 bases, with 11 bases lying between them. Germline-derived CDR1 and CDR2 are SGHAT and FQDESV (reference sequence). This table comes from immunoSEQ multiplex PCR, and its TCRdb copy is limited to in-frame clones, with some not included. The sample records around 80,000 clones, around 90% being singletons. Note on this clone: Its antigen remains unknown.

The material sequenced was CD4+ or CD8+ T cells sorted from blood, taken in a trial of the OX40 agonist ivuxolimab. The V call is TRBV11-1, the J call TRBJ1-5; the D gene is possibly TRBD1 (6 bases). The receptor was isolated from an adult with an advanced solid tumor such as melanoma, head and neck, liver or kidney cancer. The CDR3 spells CASSVTGHNQPQHF. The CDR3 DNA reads TGTGCCAGCAGCGTTACAGGGCACAATCAGCCCCAGCATTTT.